The T cell receptor (beta chain) under discussion was sequenced for a study of T-cell reconstitution after alpha-beta-depleted transplantation in children (dated by TCRdb to the mid-2010s). Background on the whole study: Using TCR repertoire profiling, the study followed T-cell immune reconstitution in a quantitative way in children after TCRalphabeta/CD19-depleted allogeneic hematopoietic cell transplantation.

Paper-wide results and their limitations: In some patients, high TCRbeta diversity at day 60 was attributed to recipient T cells and intrathymic progenitors that had survived conditioning. Hyperexpanded clone frequencies declined over subsequent months; after one year, T-cell counts and TCRbeta diversity were mostly attributed to newly produced T cells. About two months after transplant, the apparently early recovery of alphabetaT-cell counts reportedly depended on just several hundred clones that had expanded rapidly and came from non-depleted graft cells.

Concerning this clonotype: Its antigen remains undetermined. No per-base quality is available; no much larger clone lies one base away.

The treatment or condition tag for this specimen amounts to: allogeneic hematopoietic cell transplantation with graft depleted of TCRalphabeta T cells and CD19 B cells. TCRalphabeta/CD19-depleted allogeneic hematopoietic cell grafts were given to the transplant recipients, all of whom were children. Libraries were made using PCR. The sequencer listed for this sample is Illumina HiSeq 2500. TCR library preparation used molecular barcoding, with unique molecular identifiers applied to normalize quantification of the TCRbeta repertoire. TCRdb's own reprocessing of the public reads used fastp at Q25 and MiXCR and kept productive beta chains. One record per CDR3 amino acid sequence lists the most common genes and DNA. Within this sample are about 980,000 distinct CDR3 sequences, with roughly 29% of them counted one time only. The top ten clones comprise around 30% of the sample. This TCR was recovered from a boy under two years old who had a stem cell transplant for SCID, so the T cells may come from the graft donor. The material sequenced was PBMCs, mostly from graft donor cells, taken 360 days after TCRalphabeta/CD19-depleted stem cell transplant.

For the CDR3, the sequence is CASSSHRPSRETQYF. The DNA reads as follows: TGTGCCAGCAGCTCCCATCGTCCCAGTAGGGAGACCCAGTACTTC. The chain is assembled from TRBV7-2 and TRBJ2-5, with the D gene uncertain. V drops 4 bases and J drops 5 bases, leaving 17 bases in between. Including the terminal cysteine and phenylalanine, the CDR3 comprises 15 residues. The sequence is cut down to CDR3 DNA, 45 bases in frame from base 1. CDR1 SGHTA and CDR2 FQGNSA were looked up in the germline V gene. Reference TRBV7-2 and TRBJ2-5 proteins supply the regions before and after the CDR3; the full variable domain is: GAGVSQSPSNKVTEKGKDVELRCDPISGHTALYWYRQSLGQGLEFLIYFQGNSAPDKSGLPSDRFSAERTGGSVSTLTIQRTQQEDSAVYLCASSSHRPSRETQYFGPGTRLLVL.